The 30 T cell receptor beta chains listed next were all sequenced from one sample in a study of T cell responses to AZD1222 COVID-19 vaccine (dated by TCRdb to the early 2020s). Library creation used the immunoSEQ multiplex PCR assay. TCRdb took this table from immuneACCESS and kept in-frame rearrangements with V and J called. Such tables lack part of the clones; where checked against another copy, unresolved V genes explain under half of the gap, and the rest is unexplained. Within this sample are 150,000 or so clones, with over 90% of them counted one time only. About 3.8% of the sample lies in the top ten. The sample's time point label is to be understood as: about 28 days (+/-7) after the second vaccine dose. Material: peripheral blood, obtained 28 days after the second AZD1222 dose. The source is an adult who received the AZD1222 COVID-19 vaccine.

The chain combines TRBV6-1 with TRBJ1-1; possibly TRBD1 for D (6 bases). V was trimmed by 4 bases and J by 4 bases, leaving 22 bases between them. There are 17 residues in the CDR3. The germline gives CDR1 MNHNS, CDR2 SASEGT. The CDR3 reads CASSGARQVFSGTEAFF. Here the CDR3 DNA reads TGTGCCAGCAGTGGGGCGAGACAGGTTTTTTCTGGCACTGAAGCTTTCTTT.

This clone appeared a single time. The CDR3 is CASSIAGSDTQYF. Here the CDR3 DNA reads TGTGCCAGTAGTATAGCCGGTTCGGATACGCAGTATTTT. The rearrangement uses TRBV19 and TRBJ2-3; unclear D gene. In germline, CDR1 is LNHDA, CDR2 SQIVND (reference sequence). V lost 1 base to trimming and J lost 6 bases, with 8 bases between them. The CDR3 is made up of 13 amino acids.

The chain recombines TRBV6-5 with TRBJ1-1; possibly TRBD1 for D (5 bases). This CDR3 contains 11 residues. The germline V and J ends were trimmed by 2 bases and 7 bases, with 5 bases remaining between them. Germline assignment: CDR1 MNHEY and CDR2 SVGAGI. The CDR3 loop is CASSYQGEAFF. Here the CDR3 DNA reads TGTGCCAGCAGTTACCAGGGTGAAGCTTTCTTT.

The V and J genes are TRBV29-1 and TRBJ1-1; D gene ambiguous. CDR3 length: 12 amino acids. Between the trimmed V and J ends, which lost 7 bases and 6 bases, there was a span of 15 bases. Germline CDR1 reads SQVTM; CDR2 reads ANQGSEA. This CDR3 is CSGGEAISEAFF. In DNA form, the CDR3 reads TGCAGCGGCGGGGAGGCCATCTCTGAAGCTTTCTTT.

This sequence joins TRBV19 and TRBJ1-1, with 9 bases identical to TRBD1. With 4 bases clipped from V and 4 bases from J, the junction kept 16 bases outside the gene matches. Per germline, CDR1 LNHDA and CDR2 SQIVND (reference sequence). The CDR3 covers 18 residues. CDR3: CASSNPPARTGVSTEAFF. Written as DNA, the CDR3 is TGTGCCAGTAGTAATCCCCCGGCCCGGACAGGGGTGAGCACTGAAGCTTTCTTT.

The chain recombines TRBV5-5 with TRBJ1-2; tentatively, D is TRBD1 (5 bases). The CDR3 totals 14 residues. V gave up 0 bases and J gave up 2 bases, with 8 bases separating them. CDR1 and CDR2 (germline): SGHKS, YYEKEE (reference sequence). The DNA for the CDR3 is TGTGCCAGCAGCTTGGGGCAGGGAAACTATGGCTACACCTTC. It specifies CASSLGQGNYGYTF.

The rearrangement links TRBV7-9 to TRBJ2-1, with 7 bases identical to TRBD2. Germline V lookup: CDR1 SEHNR, CDR2 FQNEAQ (reference sequence). Unmatched junction bases numbered 15, after V lost 7 bases and J lost 0 bases. The CDR3 runs 18 residues. In DNA form, the CDR3 reads TGTGCCAGCAACATGCTAGCGGCCAATTCCCCCTCCTACAATGAGCAGTTCTTC. It specifies CASNMLAANSPSYNEQFF.

This chain connects TRBV6-5 to TRBJ1-2; D call uncertain. The CDR3 is 12 amino acids. CDR1 and CDR2 (germline): MNHEY, SVGAGI. V was shortened by 6 bases and J by 1 base, with 6 bases between the two germline ends. CDR3 loop: CASRGSNYGYTF. CDR3 nucleotide sequence: TGTGCCAGCAGGGGGAGTAACTATGGCTACACCTTC.

This chain connects TRBV21-1 to TRBJ1-6. TRBV21-1 is shown as a pseudogene. The CDR3 length is 18 residues. CDR3 in amino acids: CASKPLLRESSYNSPLHF. The CDR3 DNA is TGTGCCAGCAAACCCCTTTTACGGGAGTCCTCCTATAATTCACCCCTCCACTTT.

The chain is built from TRBV27 and TRBJ1-2; 9 bases are shared with TRBD1. Trimming removed 10 bases from V and 4 bases from J; junction bases left unmatched: 7. There are 13 residues in the CDR3. CDR1 is MNHEY, CDR2 SMNVEV, per germline (reference sequence). CDR3: CATRGTGPYGYTF. CDR3 sequence (DNA): TGTGCCACCCGGGGGACAGGGCCCTATGGCTACACCTTC.

The V gene is TRBV7-9, the J gene TRBJ1-1; D is undetermined. CDR3 length equals 13 residues. Germline V gene sequence: CDR1 SEHNR, CDR2 FQNEAQ (reference sequence). V lost 5 bases, J lost 1 base, and 8 bases lay in between. The CDR3 protein is CASSPRQNTEAFF. CDR3 coding DNA: TGTGCCAGCAGCCCGCGACAGAACACTGAAGCTTTCTTT.

CDR3 nucleotide sequence: TGTGCCAGCAGCAGGGGACTAGCAGATTACACAGATACGCAGTATTTT. This gives the protein CASSRGLADYTDTQYF. V and J are TRBV7-9 and TRBJ2-3, with TRBD2 matching over 9 bases. The V gene end was trimmed by 5 bases and the J gene end by 2 bases; junction bases not matched to a gene: 8. Germline V gene sequence: CDR1 SEHNR, CDR2 FQNEAQ (reference sequence). The CDR3 consists of 16 residues.

V is TRBV29-1 and J is TRBJ1-1; D gene unclear. The germline V gene encodes CDR1 SQVTM and CDR2 ANQGSEA. Trimming removed 4 bases at V and 1 base at J, with 7 bases between. This CDR3 spans 12 amino acids. CDR3 sequence (DNA): TGCAGCGTTGCTAAAACGAACACTGAAGCTTTCTTT. Protein: CSVAKTNTEAFF.

The rearrangement uses TRBV10-3 and TRBJ1-5; D not resolved. Germline V gene sequence: CDR1 ENHRY, CDR2 SYGVKD. This CDR3 is built from 13 residues. With 2 bases removed from V and 4 bases from J, the gap between germline ends came to 6 bases. The CDR3 DNA follows: TGTGCCATCAGTGAGACCGGGAATCAGCCCCAGCATTTT. It specifies CAISETGNQPQHF.

This clone was recorded once. The gene calls are TRBV11-2 and TRBJ1-5; no clear D. Trimming pared 4 bases from V and 6 bases from J, leaving 10 bases between. CDR3 length equals 13 residues. Germline CDR1 is SGHAT and CDR2 is FQNNGV. This CDR3 reads CASSYKEGQPQHF. CDR3 sequence (DNA): TGTGCCAGCAGCTATAAGGAGGGTCAGCCCCAGCATTTT.

This chain connects TRBV28 to TRBJ1-6; 7 bases map to TRBD1. In germline, CDR1 is MDHEN, CDR2 SYDVKM. V was clipped by 6 bases and J by 3 bases; unmatched bases: 5. This CDR3 region has 15 residues. This chain's CDR3 is CASRAQGLYNSPLHF. The DNA of the CDR3 is TGTGCCAGCAGGGCACAGGGGCTCTATAATTCACCCCTCCACTTT.

The V gene is TRBV7-2, the J gene TRBJ1-2; no clear D. CDR1 and CDR2 from the germline V gene are SGHTA and FQGNSA. The length of the CDR3 is 13 residues. Trimming cost V 2 bases and J 8 bases, with 12 bases left between them. The CDR3 sequence is CASSLIAARGYTF. The CDR3 region has the DNA TGTGCCAGCAGCTTAATCGCAGCCCGGGGCTACACCTTC.

The chain employs TRBV7-9 and TRBJ2-2; 11 nucleotides line up with TRBD2. CDR1 is SEHNR, CDR2 FQNEAQ, per germline (reference sequence). Losses at the gene ends were 6 bases for V and 5 bases for J; bases not matched to a gene: 5. The CDR3 loop spans 15 amino acids. CDR3 region: CASSPTSGKTGELFF. The CDR3 region has the DNA TGTGCCAGCAGTCCGACTAGCGGGAAAACCGGGGAGCTGTTTTTT. Combining the CDR3 with reference TRBV7-9 and TRBJ2-2 gives the whole variable domain DTGVSQNPRHKITKRGQNVTFRCDPISEHNRLYWYRQTLGQGPEFLTYFQNEAQLEKSRLLSDRFSAERPKGSFSTLEIQRTEQGDSAMYLCASSPTSGKTGELFFGEGSRLTVL.

This rearrangement joins TRBV29-1 to TRBJ1-2, with 7 bases that match TRBD1. The V gene's germline CDR1 is SQVTM and CDR2 ANQGSEA. There are 13 residues in the CDR3. The trim removed 3 bases at V and 4 bases at J, leaving 5 bases unmatched. DNA of the CDR3: TGCAGCGTTGATAGGGACAGCCTCTATGGCTACACCTTC. It encodes CSVDRDSLYGYTF.

The V gene is TRBV9, the J gene TRBJ1-2; a possible D gene is TRBD1 (6 bases). CDR1 is SGDLS, CDR2 YYNGEE, per germline. The germline V and J ends were trimmed by 0 bases and 5 bases, with 14 bases remaining between them. CDR3 size: 15 residues. The CDR3: CASSVGQDEAYGYTF. The CDR3 coding sequence is TGTGCCAGCAGCGTAGGACAGGATGAGGCTTATGGCTACACCTTC.

This chain links TRBV13 with TRBJ2-1; a possible D gene is TRBD2 (6 bases). V lost 3 bases, J lost 3 bases, and 12 bases lay in between. The CDR3 consists of 15 residues. Germline lookup yields CDR1 PRHDT and CDR2 FYEKMQ (reference sequence). CDR3 DNA: TGTGCCAGCAGCTTCGAGCTAGCGTACTACAATGAGCAGTTCTTC. Protein product: CASSFELAYYNEQFF.

This chain joins TRBV28 and TRBJ1-2; the match to TRBD1 covers 7 bases. The CDR3 has 15 amino acids. Trimming cost V 5 bases and J 6 bases; bases outside gene matches: 12. Germline CDR1 and CDR2: MDHEN and SYDVKM. This CDR3 is CASSPATGWDNGYTF. The CDR3 nucleotides read TGTGCCAGCAGTCCTGCGACAGGGTGGGATAATGGCTACACCTTC.

The V and J genes are TRBV14 and TRBJ2-7; 9 nucleotides line up with TRBD1. This CDR3 has 15 residues. The germline CDR1 and CDR2 sequences are SGHDN and FVKESK. Trimming removed 2 bases from V and 0 bases from J; junction bases left unmatched: 2. The CDR3 loop reads CASSQPGQGSYEQYF. For the CDR3, the DNA is TGTGCCAGCAGCCAACCGGGACAGGGCTCCTACGAGCAGTACTTC.

The chain uses TRBV9 and TRBJ1-2; D is possibly TRBD1 (5 bases). Germline V lookup: CDR1 SGDLS, CDR2 YYNGEE. Trimming cost V 4 bases and J 7 bases, with 14 bases left between them. This CDR3 contains 13 residues. The CDR3 sequence is CASSQSWGGGYTF. DNA of the CDR3: TGTGCCAGCAGCCAGTCCTGGGGGGGTGGCTACACCTTC.

The gene calls are TRBV6-2 or TRBV6-3 and TRBJ2-2, with D possibly being TRBD1 (6 bases). The CDR3 has 15 residues. V was cut by 6 bases and J by 0 bases, with 11 bases left in between. Germline V gives CDR1 MNHEY, CDR2 SVGEGT. This chain's CDR3 is CASSRRGANTGELFF. The CDR3 region has the DNA TGTGCCAGCAGCCGCAGGGGCGCGAACACCGGGGAGCTGTTTTTT.

The J gene is TRBJ1-2, the V gene TRBV12-3 or TRBV12-4, with D unresolved. V was pared by 5 bases and J by 1 base, with 8 bases between. The CDR3 runs to 13 residues. The CDR3 spells CASSAVVNYGYTF. In DNA, the CDR3 is TGTGCCAGCAGTGCAGTGGTTAACTATGGCTACACCTTC.

V usage is TRBV6-6 and J usage is TRBJ1-5, with a weak D call TRBD1 (5 bases). The CDR3 is 13 amino acids. Germline V lookup: CDR1 MNHNY, CDR2 SVGAGI (reference sequence). V lost 6 bases and J lost 5, with 11 bases in between. CDR3 DNA: TGTGCCAGCAGCCGTTTGGGGGATCAGCCCCAGCATTTT. Residues: CASSRLGDQPQHF.

J is TRBJ2-7 and V is TRBV6-2 or TRBV6-3; no reliable D call. This CDR3 comprises 14 residues. Germline V lookup: CDR1 MNHEY, CDR2 SVGEGT. V dropped 4 bases and J dropped 2 bases, with 12 bases sitting between them. The CDR3 region is CASSSKTGAYEQYF. The CDR3 DNA reads as TGTGCCAGCAGTTCAAAAACTGGAGCCTACGAGCAGTACTTC.

This clone has a single count. This chain connects TRBV11-3 to TRBJ2-3; 8 bases map to TRBD2. CDR3 size: 14 residues. V dropped 6 bases and J dropped 2; count of bases not matched to a gene: 4. The germline V gene has CDR1 SGHNT and CDR2 YENEEA. In DNA, the CDR3 is TGTGCCAGCAGTTTTAGCGGGGACACAGATACGCAGTATTTT. It yields the protein CASSFSGDTDTQYF.

The count of this clone is one. The chain couples TRBV28 to TRBJ2-1; 9 bases align to TRBD2. V was clipped by 5 bases and J by 6 bases; unmatched bases: 11. Germline V gene data show CDR1 as MDHEN and CDR2 as SYDVKM. The CDR3 totals 16 residues. Here the CDR3 DNA reads TGTGCCAGCAGTCCGGGACTAGCCCCGTCGAGCAATGAGCAGTTCTTC. This gives the protein CASSPGLAPSSNEQFF.